The next 2 T cell receptor beta chains were all read from a single sample in a study of blood T cells in healthy people across ages. Using a J-beta primer mix together with a sample-barcoded 5' primer, a second PCR was run for about 7 to 12 cycles. MiXCR, applied by TCRdb to the 5' RACE reads, yields one record per CDR3 protein. Counted here are over 950,000 distinct CDR3 sequences, more than 30% occurring once; the ten biggest clones make up roughly 13%. The specimen sequenced was blood. The receptors come from a man aged 18 to 30 in good health.

The sample holds a few counts of this clonotype. The V gene is TRBV20-1, the J gene TRBJ1-5; maybe TRBD1 (5 bases). CDR1 and CDR2 (germline): DFQATT, SNEGSKA (reference sequence). The CDR3 spans 15 residues. Trimming stripped 0 bases from V and 3 bases from J, with 12 bases between. As DNA, the CDR3 is TGCAGTGCTAGAGAAGGCTACAGGCTCAATCAGCCCCAGCATTTT. Encoded protein: CSAREGYRLNQPQHF.

Only a few counts were recorded for this clonotype. The gene calls are TRBV7-2 and TRBJ2-7; TRBD2 matches 7 bases. The CDR3 is 17 amino acids. V was clipped by 5 bases and J by 3 bases; unmatched bases: 16. The germline V gene has CDR1 SGHTA and CDR2 FQGNSA. The CDR3 DNA reads as TGTGCCAGCAGCATCCGAACCGGGGGGTCCCTGAACTACGAGCAGTACTTC. Encoded protein: CASSIRTGGSLNYEQYF.